This T cell receptor (beta chain) was obtained from a study of cytomegalovirus exposure and HLA in healthy donors. This CDR3 spans 13 amino acids. V lost 6 bases to trimming and J lost 3 bases, with 10 bases between them. Per the germline V gene, CDR1 is MNHNS and CDR2 is SASEGT. Regarding the study as a whole: In vitro testing confirmed three CMV-associated chains as specific for CMV antigens. Researchers reported from a later analysis that most CMV-associated TCR beta chains appeared HLA-restricted.

In the PCR, 60 Vbeta and 13 Jbeta primers were used. Libraries were prepared by immunoSEQ multiplex PCR; TCRdb keeps only in-frame clonotypes and omits some of them. This sample has about 130,000 clones, with less than 85% found just once. With respect to this clone: Its antigen is still unknown.

Sequences were obtained from PBMCs. V usage is TRBV6-1 and J usage is TRBJ2-3; no clear D gene. This receptor was identified in a man aged 18 to 29 in good health and CMV-seropositive. CDR3 residues: CASSEDWTDTQYF. The CDR3 DNA sequence: TGTGCCAGCAGCGAGGATTGGACAGATACGCAGTATTTT.